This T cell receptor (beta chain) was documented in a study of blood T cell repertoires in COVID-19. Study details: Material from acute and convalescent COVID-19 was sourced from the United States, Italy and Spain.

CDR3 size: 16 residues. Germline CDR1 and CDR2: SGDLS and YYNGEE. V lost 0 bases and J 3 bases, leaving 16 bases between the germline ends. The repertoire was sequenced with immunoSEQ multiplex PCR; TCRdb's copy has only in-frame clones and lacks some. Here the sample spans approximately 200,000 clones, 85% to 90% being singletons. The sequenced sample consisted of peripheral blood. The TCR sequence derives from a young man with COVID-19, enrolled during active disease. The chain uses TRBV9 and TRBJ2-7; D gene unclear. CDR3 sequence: CASSVAFSSQFYEQYF. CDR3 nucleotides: TGTGCCAGCAGCGTAGCCTTTTCCTCTCAGTTCTACGAGCAGTACTTC. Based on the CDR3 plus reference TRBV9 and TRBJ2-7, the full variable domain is DSGVTQTPKHLITATGQRVTLRCSPRSGDLSVYWYQQSLDQGLQFLIQYYNGEERAKGNILERFSAQQFPDLHSELNLSSLELGDSALYFCASSVAFSSQFYEQYFGPGTRLTVT.